This TCR beta chain originates from a study of T cell responses to AZD1222 COVID-19 vaccine. Study outcomes and limitations: The sample set comprised mostly white British donors with more females, and clonal diversity was possibly underestimated. Repertoire sampling occurred only after the peak T cell response. Unmutated variant regions reportedly attract nearly half of all spike-specific TCRs.

Whether given at about 4 or about 12 weeks, second doses were pooled. Comments on this clone: Its antigen remains unidentified.

Repertoires were generated with immunoSEQ multiplex PCR, while TCRdb's copy carries only in-frame clones and drops some. The sample has some 110,000 clones, almost 95% seen once. This TCR derives from an adult who received the AZD1222 COVID-19 vaccine. Sequenced material: peripheral blood, taken 28 days after the second AZD1222 dose.

The CDR3 reads CASSGMSNQPQHF. For the CDR3, the DNA is TGTGCCAGCAGCGGTATGAGCAATCAGCCCCAGCATTTT. The chain uses TRBV9 and TRBJ1-5; D is unclear. Trimming pared 3 bases from V and 1 base from J, leaving 5 bases between. This CDR3 contains 13 residues. Germline V gene lookup returns CDR1 SGDLS and CDR2 YYNGEE. The variable domain in full, completed from reference TRBV9 and TRBJ1-5, reads DSGVTQTPKHLITATGQRVTLRCSPRSGDLSVYWYQQSLDQGLQFLIQYYNGEERAKGNILERFSAQQFPDLHSELNLSSLELGDSALYFCASSGMSNQPQHFGDGTRLSIL.